This T cell receptor (beta chain) was sequenced in a study of T cells in Graves' hyperthyroidism and ophthalmopathy. General study results and limits: In validation, the model predicted ophthalmopathy. These predictions came a median around 5.9 months before onset. Most thyroid clonotypes that were expanded above 0.001 also turned up in blood.

As regards this clonotype: Its antigen is still unknown.

Every diagnosis used clinical symptoms, serum thyroxine and TRAb, thyroid ultrasound and orbital computed tomography. PBMCs stemmed from more than 7.5 ml fresh peripheral blood. From RNA transcripts, TCR beta CDR3 regions were amplified. Carried out on the TCR CDR3, a first-round RT-PCR used the HTBI primer set. TCRdb independently ran MiXCR on the multiplex PCR reads; one entry per CDR3 protein. The sample carries about 52,000 distinct CDR3 sequences, less than 50% recorded once. The sequencing sample was made of blood. The origin of this receptor is a woman aged 45 to 65 with Graves' ophthalmopathy.

CDR3 in DNA: TGTGCCGGCAGCCCCGGGACAGGGGACTATGGCTACACCTTC. Residues: CAGSPGTGDYGYTF. The V call is TRBV10-3, the J call TRBJ1-2, with TRBD1 matching 10 bases. Germline CDR1 and CDR2: ENHRY and SYGVKD. The CDR3 runs to 14 residues. Trimming at V came to 11 bases and at J to 3 bases, leaving 9 bases not matched to a gene.